This T cell receptor beta chain was documented in a study of OX40 agonist ivuxolimab in advanced cancers. Looking at the study overall: Dose-escalation patients were diagnosed with hepatocellular carcinoma, melanoma, renal cell cancer or head and neck cancer.

The CDR3 covers 15 residues. V dropped 6 bases and J dropped 10; count of bases not matched to a gene: 10. The germline gives CDR1 LNHDA, CDR2 SQIVND (reference sequence). Regarding this clone: Its antigen is still unknown.

The repertoire was sequenced with immunoSEQ multiplex PCR; TCRdb's copy has only in-frame clones and lacks some. The repertoire holds some 77,000 clones, with around 88% as singletons. The study's findings and limits: CD8+ T cells averaged more expanded clones than CD4+. Both blood CD4+ and CD8+ T cells showed clonal growth by week 6 at 0.1 to 3.0 mg/kg. The 0.1-3.0 mg/kg partial responders had among the lowest clonal expansion.

The receptor was isolated from an adult with an advanced solid tumor such as melanoma, head and neck, liver or kidney cancer. The sequenced sample was CD4+ or CD8+ T cells sorted from blood, obtained in a trial of the OX40 agonist ivuxolimab. The V call is TRBV19, the J call TRBJ1-6, with TRBD1 identical over 9 bases. This chain's CDR3 is CASRGQGDLRSPLHF. The CDR3 coding sequence is TGTGCCAGTAGGGGACAGGGTGACCTTCGGTCACCCCTCCACTTT.